The 12 T cell receptor beta chains below come from one sample, sequenced in a study of blood T cell repertoires in COVID-19 (dated by TCRdb to 2020 to 2022). Library generation was performed with the immunoSEQ multiplex PCR assay. This is the immuneACCESS table as TCRdb keeps it, with only in-frame sequences that have V and J called. A part of the clones is gone; compared with another copy, unresolved V genes explain less than half, and the rest is unexplained. This sample gives under 200,000 clones in total; 85% to 90% of them show up just once. Of the sample, 7% to 8% is held by the ten largest clones. The sample taken for sequencing was peripheral blood. The source of these receptors is a woman of 80 years or more in a cohort sampled during active or convalescent COVID-19.

The CDR3 region has the DNA TGTGCCACCAGCAGAGATAGGAGCGGGGGCTTCCAAGAGACCCAGTACTTC. This sequence encodes CATSRDRSGGFQETQYF. The chain couples TRBV15 to TRBJ2-5, with 8 bases identical to TRBD2. The CDR3 has 17 residues. Trimming at V came to 0 bases and at J to 1 base, leaving 7 bases not matched to a gene. From germline, CDR1 is LNHNV and CDR2 YYDKDF (reference sequence).

This chain links TRBV5-1 with TRBJ2-2; 8 positions match TRBD2. CDR1 SGHRS and CDR2 YFSETQ come from the germline V gene. The CDR3 spans 18 residues. With 3 bases clipped from V and 1 base from J, the junction kept 11 bases outside the gene matches. For the CDR3, the DNA is TGCGCCAGCAGCTATCTAGCGGGCCTGGGGATGAACACCGGGGAGCTGTTTTTT. Amino acid sequence: CASSYLAGLGMNTGELFF.

The chain couples TRBV4-1 to TRBJ1-1, with a tentative D call TRBD1 (5 bases). This CDR3 contains 16 residues. Germline CDR1 reads MGHRA; CDR2 reads YSYEKL. Trimming left V 0 bases short and J 4 bases short, with 15 bases between. Here the CDR3 DNA reads TGCGCCAGCAGCCAAGACATCAGGGCAGGCCTCACTGAAGCTTTCTTT. The encoded protein is CASSQDIRAGLTEAFF.

The sample holds one count of this clone. The chain recombines TRBV27 with TRBJ1-2; D perhaps matches TRBD1 (6 bases). V was trimmed by 4 bases and J by 4 bases, leaving 16 bases between them. CDR1 is MNHEY and CDR2 is SMNVEV in the germline V gene (reference sequence). This CDR3 is 15 amino acids long. The CDR3 is CASSSHNRDFYGYTF. CDR3 sequence (DNA): TGTGCCAGCAGTTCACATAACAGGGATTTCTATGGCTACACCTTC.

This clone was counted only a few times. The chain combines TRBV12-3 or TRBV12-4 with TRBJ1-2; TRBD1 agrees at 7 bases. The CDR3 totals 13 residues. Losses at the gene ends were 8 bases for V and 5 bases for J; bases not matched to a gene: 8. The CDR3 DNA is TGTGCCAGCGGGTCAGGGGGTTCGTATGGCTACACCTTC. Encoded protein: CASGSGGSYGYTF.

This chain links TRBV5-1 with TRBJ2-5; the match to TRBD1 covers 7 bases. V shed 2 bases, J shed 3 bases, and the junction held 4 bases outside the gene matches. Germline loops: CDR1 SGHRS, CDR2 YFSETQ. The CDR3 runs to 14 residues. The CDR3 reads CASSFDTGEETQYF. In nucleotides, the CDR3 is TGCGCCAGCAGCTTTGACACAGGGGAAGAGACCCAGTACTTC. The entire variable domain, with the rest obtained from reference TRBV5-1 and TRBJ2-5, is as follows: KAGVTQTPRYLIKTRGQQVTLSCSPISGHRSVSWYQQTPGQGLQFLFEYFSETQRNKGNFPGRFSGRQFSNSRSEMNVSTLELGDSALYLCASSFDTGEETQYFGPGTRLLVL.

The genes are TRBV7-2 and TRBJ2-1; the match to TRBD2 covers 9 bases. Germline trimming cut 7 bases from V and 4 bases from J; bases unmatched to any gene: 8. Germline-derived CDR1 and CDR2 are SGHTA and FQGNSA. This CDR3 contains 15 residues. The CDR3 nucleotides read TGTGCCAGCACCTCTGGCGGGGGGGTTTACAATGAGCAGTTCTTC. Protein sequence: CASTSGGGVYNEQFF.

The chain combines TRBV7-6 with TRBJ2-3; perhaps TRBD2 as D (7 bases). Between the trimmed V and J ends, which lost 4 bases and 6 bases, there was a span of 23 bases. The CDR3 is 17 residues long. Germline V gives CDR1 SGHVS, CDR2 FNYEAQ. The CDR3 region has the DNA TGTGCCAGCAGCTACCGGATAAGGGGGGGCCGCCAGGATACGCAGTATTTT. This gives the protein CASSYRIRGGRQDTQYF.

J is TRBJ2-7 and V is TRBV23-1; 13 positions match TRBD2. TRBV23-1 is treated as an ORF (open reading frame) with a function not yet certain. V was pared by 4 bases and J by 5 bases, with 8 bases of the junction left unmatched. This CDR3 is 16 amino acids long. The DNA of the CDR3 is TGCGCCAGCAGTCCACTCCGGACTAGCGGGAGCCACGAGCAGTACGTC. Its protein product is CASSPLRTSGSHEQYV.

The chain links TRBV27 to TRBJ2-1; 9 bases line up with TRBD2. This CDR3 has 16 residues. Germline CDR1 MNHEY, CDR2 SMNVEV (reference sequence). V trimming: 5 bases; J trimming: 2 bases; junction bases outside the gene matches: 7. The CDR3 loop is CASSTYSGSPYNEQFF. CDR3 coding DNA: TGTGCCAGCAGTACTTATAGCGGGAGTCCCTACAATGAGCAGTTCTTC.

V gene TRBV11-2 combines with J gene TRBJ1-3, with D perhaps TRBD1 (6 bases). The CDR3 has 16 residues. The germline gives CDR1 SGHAT, CDR2 FQNNGV. V gave up 5 bases and J gave up 0 bases, with 14 bases separating them. The CDR3 sequence is CASSISTGYSGNTIYF. For the CDR3, the DNA is TGTGCCAGCAGCATAAGTACAGGGTACTCTGGAAACACCATATATTTT.

The rearrangement links TRBV2 to TRBJ2-1; TRBD2 matches at 7 bases. The V segment lost 5 bases and the J segment 4 bases; nucleotides outside the gene matches: 8. Germline V CDR1 and CDR2: SNHLY, FYNNEI. This CDR3 has 15 amino acids. CDR3: CASSPVQRGYNEQFF. The CDR3 DNA is TGTGCCAGCAGTCCGGTTCAGCGGGGTTACAATGAGCAGTTCTTC. The variable domain in full, with the rest retrieved from reference TRBV2 and TRBJ2-1, is EPEVTQTPSHQVTQMGQEVILRCVPISNHLYFYWYRQILGQKVEFLVSFYNNEISEKSEIFDDQFSVERPDGSNFTLKIRSTKLEDSAMYFCASSPVQRGYNEQFFGPGTRLTVL.